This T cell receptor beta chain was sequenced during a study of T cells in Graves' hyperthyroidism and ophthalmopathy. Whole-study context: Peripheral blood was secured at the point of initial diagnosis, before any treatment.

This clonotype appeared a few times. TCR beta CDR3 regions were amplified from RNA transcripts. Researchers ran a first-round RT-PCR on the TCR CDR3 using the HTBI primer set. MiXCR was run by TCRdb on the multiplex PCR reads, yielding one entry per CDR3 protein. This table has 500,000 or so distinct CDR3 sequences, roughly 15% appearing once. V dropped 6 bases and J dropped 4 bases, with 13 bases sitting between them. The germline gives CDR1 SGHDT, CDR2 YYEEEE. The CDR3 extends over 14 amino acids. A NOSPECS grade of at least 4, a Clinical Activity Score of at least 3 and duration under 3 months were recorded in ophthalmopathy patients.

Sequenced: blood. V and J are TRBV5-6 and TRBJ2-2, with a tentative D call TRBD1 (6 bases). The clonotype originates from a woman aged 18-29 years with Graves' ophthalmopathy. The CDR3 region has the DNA TGTGCCAGCATTCCCGGGACAATCACCGGGGAGCTGTTTTTT. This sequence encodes CASIPGTITGELFF.